This note documents a single TCR beta chain sequence. Trimming took off 4 bases at V and 0 bases at J, with 9 bases between the two ends. Germline V CDR1 and CDR2: SNHLY, FYNNEI. The length of the CDR3 is 14 residues. This record belongs to a study of blood T cell repertoires in COVID-19. In the study overall: Specimens from acute and convalescent COVID-19 originated in the United States, Italy and Spain. PBMCs, B-cell-depleted T cells, or T cells were the source of the cDNA or gDNA that made up the material.

In the authors' methods: Estimated nucleated cell counts came from reference gene primer amplification. The repertoire was sequenced with immunoSEQ multiplex PCR; TCRdb's copy has only in-frame clones and lacks some. The D gene and trimming were derived from the DNA, and the V and J assignments and clone size from that table. The sample contains around 99,000 clones, over 80% of which appear only once. The clonotype was recovered from a human donor in a cohort sampled during active COVID-19. Sequenced material: peripheral blood. The chain uses TRBV2 and TRBJ1-1; weak D call: TRBD1 (6 bases). The CDR3 loop reads CASSVDSVNTEAFF. The CDR3 DNA sequence: TGTGCCAGCAGTGTGGACAGTGTGAACACTGAAGCTTTCTTT.